This passage covers 8 T cell receptor beta chains from one sample sequenced in a study of T cells after yellow fever vaccination. Using its own MiXCR run on the 5' RACE reads, TCRdb lists one record per CDR3 protein. The profile shows 250,000 or so distinct CDR3 sequences, roughly 4% of them singletons. Source: PBMCs, taken 15 days after the yellow fever booster vaccination. The origin of the receptors is a man in his late teens or twenties who received the YFV17D yellow fever vaccine.

This clonotype was detected ten times or more. This chain connects TRBV7-6 to TRBJ1-5; weak D call: TRBD1 (6 bases). Germline CDR1 SGHVS, CDR2 FNYEAQ. This CDR3 spans 14 amino acids. V gave up 1 base and J gave up 4 bases, with 8 bases separating them. CDR3 nucleotides: TGTGCCAGCAGCTTAGGGACAGATAATCAGCCCCAGCATTTT. Translated, it gives CASSLGTDNQPQHF. Together with reference TRBV7-6 and TRBJ1-5, the CDR3 gives the full variable domain: GAGVSQSPRYKVTKRGQDVALRCDPISGHVSLYWYRQALGQGPEFLTYFNYEAQQDKSGLPNDRFSAERPEGSISTLTIQRTEQRDSAMYRCASSLGTDNQPQHFGDGTRLSIL.

This clonotype has a count of ten or more. V and J are TRBV7-3 and TRBJ1-2; perhaps TRBD1 as D (5 bases). The CDR3 covers 13 residues. Germline CDR1 reads SGHTA; CDR2 reads FQGTGA. Trimming removed 8 bases from V and 1 base from J, with 11 bases in between. The CDR3: CASSGTDNYGYTF. The CDR3 DNA reads TGTGCCAGCTCCGGGACGGATAACTATGGCTACACCTTC.

This clonotype has ten or more counts. The chain uses TRBV29-1 and TRBJ2-7; the D is unclear. The CDR3 totals 13 residues. The V end was cut by 4 bases, the J end by 0 bases, with 10 bases between. Per the germline V gene, CDR1 is SQVTM and CDR2 is ANQGSEA. The DNA for the CDR3 is TGCAGCGTTGGTGCGGTCTCCTCCTACGAGCAGTACTTC. It codes for CSVGAVSSYEQYF.

This clonotype was picked up many times. This sequence joins TRBV7-9 and TRBJ1-2; D unclear. V was clipped by 2 bases and J by 8 bases, with 9 bases between them. The V gene's germline CDR1 is SEHNR and CDR2 FQNEAQ (reference sequence). The CDR3 runs to 12 residues. The CDR3 DNA is TGTGCCAGCAGCTTAATTGACAAAGGCTACACCTTC. Its translation is CASSLIDKGYTF.

This clonotype was seen at least ten times. The CDR3 bases are TGTGCCAGCGGGAGCGGGGGGATGAATGAGCAGTTCTTC. Translated: CASGSGGMNEQFF. The chain has TRBV6-4 and TRBJ2-1, with TRBD2 matching 9 bases. CDR3 size: 13 residues. The V gene end was trimmed by 8 bases and the J gene end by 7 bases; junction bases not matched to a gene: 6. Germline V CDR1 and CDR2: MRHNA, SNTAGT.

There are many counts of this clonotype. The genes are TRBV5-1 and TRBJ2-2, with a weak D call TRBD2 (7 bases). This CDR3 contains 16 residues. Germline V gene data show CDR1 as SGHRS and CDR2 as YFSETQ. The germline V and J ends were trimmed by 1 base and 6 bases, with 16 bases remaining between them. The CDR3 region has the DNA TGCGCCAGCAGCTTGAGGGGGGGCTTTGTCGCCGGGGAGCTGTTTTTT. It codes for CASSLRGGFVAGELFF.

Many counts were recorded for this clonotype. The chain combines TRBV28 with TRBJ2-5; 8 nucleotides line up with TRBD2. Germline lookup yields CDR1 MDHEN and CDR2 SYDVKM. V shed 5 bases, J shed 4 bases, and the junction held 9 bases outside the gene matches. The length of the CDR3 is 15 residues. The CDR3 sequence: CASSLGGGSGETQYF. Written as DNA, the CDR3 is TGTGCCAGCAGTCTGGGCGGGGGGAGTGGAGAGACCCAGTACTTC.

This clonotype was seen ten or more times. This chain links TRBV10-2 with TRBJ1-3; TRBD1 matches 8 bases. Losses at the gene ends were 8 bases for V and 0 bases for J; bases not matched to a gene: 3. In germline, CDR1 is WSHSY, CDR2 SAAADI. CDR3 length: 14 amino acids. CDR3 DNA sequence: TGCGCCAGCCGACAGGGGTTCTCTGGAAACACCATATATTTT. Residues: CASRQGFSGNTIYF.